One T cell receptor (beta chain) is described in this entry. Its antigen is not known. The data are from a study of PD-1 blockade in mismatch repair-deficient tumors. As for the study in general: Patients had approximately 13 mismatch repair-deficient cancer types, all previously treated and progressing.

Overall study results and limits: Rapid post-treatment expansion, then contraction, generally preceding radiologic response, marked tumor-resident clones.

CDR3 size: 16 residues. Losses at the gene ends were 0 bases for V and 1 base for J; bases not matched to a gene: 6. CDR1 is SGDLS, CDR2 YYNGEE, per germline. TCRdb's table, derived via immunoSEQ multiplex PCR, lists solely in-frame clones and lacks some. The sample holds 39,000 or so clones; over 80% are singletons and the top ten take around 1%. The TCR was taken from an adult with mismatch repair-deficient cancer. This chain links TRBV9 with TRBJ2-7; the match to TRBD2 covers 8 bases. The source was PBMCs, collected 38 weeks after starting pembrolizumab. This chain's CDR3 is CASSVASTSVSYEQYF. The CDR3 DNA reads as TGTGCCAGCAGCGTAGCTTCGACTAGCGTGTCCTACGAGCAGTACTTC.